This entry lists 29 T cell receptor beta chains sequenced from one sample in a study of blood T cell repertoires in COVID-19. Repertoires were generated with immunoSEQ multiplex PCR, while TCRdb's copy carries only in-frame clones and drops some. The repertoire holds 430,000 or so clones, 70% to 90% seen once, with less than 0.95% in the top ten. Material: peripheral blood. These receptors were collected from a man between 18 and 29 years old with COVID-19, enrolled during active disease.

Concerning this clone itself: A read error may account for a junction end that differs from germline. The chain has TRBV25-1 and TRBJ1-1; 7 bases align to TRBD1. The CDR3 covers 13 residues. The germline V gene encodes CDR1 MGHDK and CDR2 SYGVNS. In nucleotides, the CDR3 is TGTGCCAGCAATGAACAGGGGACCACTGAAGCTTTCTTT. It yields the protein CASNEQGTTEAFF.

There are a few counts of this clone. The rearrangement uses TRBV18 and TRBJ2-1; 7 nucleotides align to TRBD1. The germline gives CDR1 KGHSH, CDR2 LQKENI. The V segment lost 2 bases and the J segment 6 bases; nucleotides outside the gene matches: 7. The CDR3 covers 15 residues. This chain's CDR3 is CASSPGGQVLNEQFF. The DNA for the CDR3 is TGTGCCAGCTCACCAGGTGGACAGGTCCTCAATGAGCAGTTCTTC.

This chain connects TRBV7-8 to TRBJ2-5; 9 nucleotides agree with TRBD2. This CDR3 is 14 amino acids long. CDR1 and CDR2 (germline): SGHVS, FQNEAQ. J was trimmed by 4 bases and V by 3 bases; bases with no gene match: 3. The CDR3 loop is CASSFGGGGETQYF. The CDR3 nucleotides read TGTGCCAGCAGCTTCGGCGGGGGGGGAGAGACCCAGTACTTC.

The V call is TRBV7-9, the J call TRBJ2-5; possible D gene TRBD2, 5 bases. The CDR3 contains 11 residues. Germline V gene sequence: CDR1 SEHNR, CDR2 FQNEAQ (reference sequence). The V and J ends lost 5 bases and 5 bases respectively, with 6 bases between them. The CDR3 protein is CASSGGETQYF. The CDR3 coding sequence is TGTGCCAGCAGCGGCGGGGAGACCCAGTACTTC.

The rearrangement links TRBV18 to TRBJ2-1; 13 positions agree with TRBD2. CDR1 and CDR2 (germline): KGHSH, LQKENI. The CDR3 has 15 amino acids. The junction had 3 bases not matched to a gene; V was cut back by 3 bases and J by 7 bases. The CDR3 protein is CASSPGLAGTNEQFF. CDR3 DNA sequence: TGTGCCAGCTCACCGGGACTAGCGGGAACTAATGAGCAGTTCTTC.

The chain combines TRBV6-5 with TRBJ2-7, with D possibly TRBD2 on 6 matching bases. This CDR3 region has 15 residues. V lost 2 bases to trimming and J lost 3 bases, with 14 bases between them. Germline V gene lookup returns CDR1 MNHEY and CDR2 SVGAGI. In nucleotides, the CDR3 is TGTGCCAGCAGTTACGGAAAGGGAGGCTTCTACGAGCAGTACTTC. Its protein product is CASSYGKGGFYEQYF.

About this clone itself: Different DNA sequences within this sample yield the same CDR3. The rearrangement links TRBV24-1 to TRBJ2-5, with D perhaps matching TRBD1 (5 bases). The germline gives CDR1 KGHDR, CDR2 SFDVKD. CDR3 length equals 15 residues. V shed 1 base and J shed 3 bases, with 11 bases lying between them. CDR3 in DNA: TGTGCCACCAGTGATTTTGGCCAGGGTAAAGAGACCCAGTACTTC. Its protein is CATSDFGQGKETQYF.

The chain carries TRBV13 and TRBJ2-5; 12 positions match TRBD2. After removal of 5 bases from V and 3 bases from J, the junction contained 7 bases not matched to a gene. The CDR3 is 16 residues long. Germline lookup yields CDR1 PRHDT and CDR2 FYEKMQ (reference sequence). In DNA, the CDR3 is TGTGCCAGCAGCGGGAGGACTAGCGGGGATAAAGAGACCCAGTACTTC. Translated: CASSGRTSGDKETQYF.

V is TRBV19 and J is TRBJ2-6; TRBD2 is a possible D gene (5 bases). Looked up from germline, CDR1 is LNHDA and CDR2 is SQIVND (reference sequence). V was cut by 9 bases and J by 1 base, with 19 bases left in between. CDR3 length: 17 residues. The chain's CDR3 is CASSWRQDHSGANVLTF. The CDR3 DNA reads TGTGCCAGCAGCTGGAGGCAGGATCATTCTGGGGCCAACGTCCTGACTTTC.

V usage is TRBV6-5 and J usage is TRBJ1-2; D ambiguous. This CDR3 region has 15 residues. Germline CDR1 reads MNHEY; CDR2 reads SVGAGI. Between the trimmed V and J ends, which lost 7 bases and 0 bases, there was a span of 15 bases. The CDR3 DNA is TGTGCCAGCAAAAGGACGGGAATTCCTAACTATGGCTACACCTTC. This codes for CASKRTGIPNYGYTF.

The rearrangement links TRBV6-1 to TRBJ1-3, with D possibly being TRBD1 (5 bases). Germline CDR1 MNHNS, CDR2 SASEGT. Trimming shortened V by 1 base and J by 11 bases, and 12 bases separated the two germline ends. The CDR3 is 13 amino acids. CDR3 sequence reads: CASSEGWGAPIYF. The CDR3 nucleotides read TGTGCCAGCAGTGAAGGTTGGGGCGCGCCCATATATTTT.

The chain has TRBV3-1 (or the pseudogene TRBV3-2) and TRBJ1-5, with D perhaps matching TRBD1 (5 bases). The CDR3 has 14 residues. Trimming took off 1 base at V and 2 bases at J, with 6 bases between the two ends. Germline V gene data show CDR1 as LGHDT and CDR2 as YNNKEL (reference sequence). The CDR3 DNA is TGTGCCAGCAGCCAAGTAGGGGGCAATCAGCCCCAGCATTTT. Protein: CASSQVGGNQPQHF.

With regard to this clone: The same CDR3 arises from other DNA sequences in this sample as well. The chain has TRBV7-3 and TRBJ2-1, with TRBD2 matching 7 bases. Germline V CDR1 and CDR2: SGHTA, FQGTGA. J was trimmed by 3 bases and V by 2 bases; bases with no gene match: 1. The CDR3 runs 14 residues. For the CDR3, the DNA is TGTGCCAGCAGCTTAGGCGGGAGCTACAATGAGCAGTTCTTC. The encoded protein is CASSLGGSYNEQFF.

The chain combines TRBV25-1 with TRBJ2-4, with D possibly TRBD1 on 5 matching bases. Germline V gene data show CDR1 as MGHDK and CDR2 as SYGVNS. The CDR3 covers 13 residues. With 3 bases removed from V and 8 bases from J, the gap between germline ends came to 11 bases. The CDR3 sequence is CASSDQGWDIQYF. In nucleotides, the CDR3 is TGTGCCAGCAGTGATCAGGGATGGGACATTCAGTACTTC.

This CDR3 reads CASSEADSSNRNTEAFF. CDR3 coding DNA: TGTGCCAGCAGTGAAGCGGACAGTTCCAATCGGAACACTGAAGCTTTCTTT. The rearrangement joins TRBV2 to TRBJ1-1; a weak D match, TRBD1 (6 bases). This CDR3 comprises 17 residues. V was clipped by 0 bases and J by 1 base, with 15 bases between them. The germline gives CDR1 SNHLY, CDR2 FYNNEI.

V usage is TRBV5-8 and J usage is TRBJ2-2; D perhaps matches TRBD1 (5 bases). The germline gives CDR1 SGHTS, CDR2 YDEGEE. The CDR3 spans 12 residues. V lost 8 bases, J lost 1 base, and 6 bases lay in between. For the CDR3, the DNA is TGTGCCAGACAGGTGAACACCGGGGAGCTGTTTTTT. The encoded protein is CARQVNTGELFF.

The chain recombines TRBV25-1 with TRBJ2-7; 10 bases line up with TRBD1. V was pared by 8 bases and J by 2 bases, with 12 bases of the junction left unmatched. Germline V CDR1 and CDR2: MGHDK, SYGVNS. CDR3 length: 16 amino acids. This CDR3 is CASSLSAGTGAYEQYF. The DNA of the CDR3 is TGTGCCAGCTCCCTGTCCGCCGGGACAGGGGCCTACGAGCAGTACTTC.

V usage is TRBV18 and J usage is TRBJ2-7, with D possibly matching TRBD1 (5 bases). CDR1 and CDR2 from the germline V gene are KGHSH and LQKENI. Trimming left V 3 bases short and J 4 bases short, with 13 bases between. The CDR3 is made up of 14 amino acids. The DNA of the CDR3 is TGTGCCAGCTCACCCCCCGTAGGGGCTTACGAGCAGTACTTC. Translated, it gives CASSPPVGAYEQYF.

The chain links TRBV11-3 to TRBJ2-3; 8 nucleotides match TRBD2. This CDR3 region has 13 residues. The germline V gene has CDR1 SGHNT and CDR2 YENEEA. V was pared by 5 bases and J by 6 bases, with 4 bases of the junction left unmatched. The CDR3 protein is CASSVGGADTQYF. CDR3 nucleotide sequence: TGTGCCAGCAGCGTCGGGGGGGCGGATACGCAGTATTTT.

The chain uses TRBV12-3 or TRBV12-4 and TRBJ2-7; 8 bases fit TRBD2. CDR3 length: 12 amino acids. Losses at the gene ends were 6 bases for V and 6 bases for J; bases not matched to a gene: 4. The CDR3 DNA is TGTGCCAGCAGGCGTACTAGCGGCGAGCAGTACTTC. It specifies CASRRTSGEQYF.

The V and J genes are TRBV7-8 and TRBJ2-1, with a tentative D call TRBD1 (6 bases). This CDR3 spans 15 amino acids. Per germline, CDR1 SGHVS and CDR2 FQNEAQ. Between the trimmed V and J ends, which lost 5 bases and 8 bases, there was a span of 19 bases. This CDR3 reads CASSRNTAGVDEQFF. The CDR3 DNA reads as TGTGCCAGCAGCCGTAATACGGCAGGGGTTGATGAGCAGTTCTTC.

This clone was seen once. The rearrangement joins TRBV2 to TRBJ2-7, with D perhaps TRBD2 (5 bases). The CDR3 loop spans 15 amino acids. Trimming shortened V by 3 bases and J by 3 bases, and 15 bases separated the two germline ends. Germline loops: CDR1 SNHLY, CDR2 FYNNEI. The CDR3 here is CASSEGFRGSYEQYF. The CDR3 DNA reads as TGTGCCAGCAGTGAGGGGTTTCGGGGAAGCTACGAGCAGTACTTC.

This clone was recorded a few times. CDR3 residues: CATSLHRVLGQPQHF. DNA for the CDR3: TGTGCCACCTCCCTGCACAGGGTACTAGGTCAGCCCCAGCATTTT. This chain joins TRBV2 and TRBJ1-5, with D tentatively TRBD1 (6 bases). Trimming removed 10 bases at V and 6 bases at J, with 22 bases between. This CDR3 is 15 amino acids long. Germline V lookup: CDR1 SNHLY, CDR2 FYNNEI.

The chain carries TRBV5-1 and TRBJ2-3; tentatively, D is TRBD1 (6 bases). Per the germline V gene, CDR1 is SGHRS and CDR2 is YFSETQ. Trimming left V 4 bases short and J 0 bases short, with 9 bases between. The CDR3 extends over 14 amino acids. The CDR3 DNA follows: TGCGCCAGCAGCCCAGGGGACAGCACAGATACGCAGTATTTT. It encodes CASSPGDSTDTQYF.

This chain connects TRBV24-1 to TRBJ2-1, with D tentatively TRBD2 (5 bases). This CDR3 region has 12 residues. The V gene lost 9 bases and the J gene lost 4 bases, with 9 bases spanning the gap. Germline-derived CDR1 and CDR2 are KGHDR and SFDVKD. The CDR3 DNA sequence: TGTGCCACCGCCGAGGGTTACAATGAGCAGTTCTTC. Translating it yields CATAEGYNEQFF.

The rearrangement uses TRBV7-9 and TRBJ1-2; D unclear. The CDR3 is 14 amino acids. The V and J ends lost 2 bases and 6 bases respectively, with 13 bases between them. The germline V gene has CDR1 SEHNR and CDR2 FQNEAQ (reference sequence). The CDR3 loop reads CASSLSLSPDGYTF. The CDR3 DNA reads TGTGCCAGCAGCTTAAGCCTTAGTCCGGATGGCTACACCTTC.

The V gene is TRBV6-5, the J gene TRBJ2-5, with 7 positions matching TRBD1. Trimming took 5 bases from V and 1 from J; bases not matched to a gene: 1. Germline-derived CDR1 and CDR2 are MNHEY and SVGAGI. CDR3 length: 13 amino acids. The CDR3 sequence is CASSRTGQETQYF. In DNA form, the CDR3 reads TGTGCCAGCAGTAGGACAGGCCAAGAGACCCAGTACTTC.

This clone has only one observation. The gene calls are TRBV6-5 and TRBJ2-7; 7 bases fit TRBD1. The CDR3 spans 14 residues. With V trimmed by 6 bases and J by 5 bases, 10 bases remained unmatched. The germline CDR1 and CDR2 sequences are MNHEY and SVGAGI. Written as DNA, the CDR3 is TGTGCCAGCAGACTACAGGGGTCTATGAACGAGCAGTACTTC. It translates to CASRLQGSMNEQYF.

The sample holds one count of this clone. V gene TRBV6-5 combines with J gene TRBJ2-7; a possible D gene is TRBD1 (6 bases). The CDR3 is made up of 13 amino acids. V dropped 4 bases and J dropped 4 bases, with 11 bases sitting between them. Germline lookup yields CDR1 MNHEY and CDR2 SVGAGI. The CDR3 nucleotides are TGTGCCAGCAGTTCCAGAACAGGGTACGAGCAGTACTTC. This gives the protein CASSSRTGYEQYF.